This T cell receptor beta chain is from a study of T cell repertoires in cytomegalovirus infection. TCRdb reanalysed the reads using MiXCR and keeps one entry per CDR3 protein. This table holds about 150,000 distinct CDR3 sequences, roughly a quarter found once. With V trimmed by 6 bases and J by 2 bases, 12 bases remained unmatched. The CDR3 loop spans 16 amino acids. Germline CDR1 reads SEHNR; CDR2 reads FQNEAQ (reference sequence). This rearrangement joins TRBV7-9 to TRBJ2-7; 8 bases fit TRBD1. The source material was PBMCs. This receptor was obtained from a human donor in good health (CMV status not recorded). Some clones in this sample may be carry-over from other donors' samples. CDR3 sequence (DNA): TGTGCCAGCAGTTCCCCTCCGGGACAGGTTACCTACGAGCAGTACTTC. This codes for CASSSPPGQVTYEQYF.